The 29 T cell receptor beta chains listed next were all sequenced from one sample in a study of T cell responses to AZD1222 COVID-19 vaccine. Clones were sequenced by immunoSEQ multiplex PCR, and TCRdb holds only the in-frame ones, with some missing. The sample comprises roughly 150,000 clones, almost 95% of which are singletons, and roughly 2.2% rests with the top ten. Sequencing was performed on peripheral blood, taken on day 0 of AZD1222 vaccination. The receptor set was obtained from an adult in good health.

The CDR3 spells CASSSGQGISGELFF. CDR3 in DNA: TGTGCCAGCAGCTCGGGACAGGGTATATCCGGGGAGCTGTTTTTT. This chain joins TRBV7-3 and TRBJ2-2; 9 nucleotides agree with TRBD1. Germline CDR1 reads SGHTA; CDR2 reads FQGTGA. CDR3 length: 15 amino acids. V was clipped by 4 bases and J by 6 bases; unmatched bases: 6.

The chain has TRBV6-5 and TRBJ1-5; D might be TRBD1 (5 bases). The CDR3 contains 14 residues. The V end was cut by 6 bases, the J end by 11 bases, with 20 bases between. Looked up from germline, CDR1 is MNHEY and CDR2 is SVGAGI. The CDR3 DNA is TGTGCCAGCAGACCGGGGGGAGGGCCCGACGCCCAGCATTTT. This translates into CASRPGGGPDAQHF.

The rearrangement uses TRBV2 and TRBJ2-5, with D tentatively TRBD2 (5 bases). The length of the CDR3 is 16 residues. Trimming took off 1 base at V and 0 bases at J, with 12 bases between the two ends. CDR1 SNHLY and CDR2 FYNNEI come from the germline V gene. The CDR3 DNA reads TGTGCCAGCAGTGAAGGAGGGTGGGCGTACCAAGAGACCCAGTACTTC. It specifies CASSEGGWAYQETQYF.

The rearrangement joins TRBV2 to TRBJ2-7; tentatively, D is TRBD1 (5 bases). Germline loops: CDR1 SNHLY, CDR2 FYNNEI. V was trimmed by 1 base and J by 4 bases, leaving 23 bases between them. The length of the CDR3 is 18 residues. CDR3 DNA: TGTGCCAGCAGTGAAGGGGGCGACACCTACTTGGGGAATTACGAGCAGTACTTC. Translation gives CASSEGGDTYLGNYEQYF.

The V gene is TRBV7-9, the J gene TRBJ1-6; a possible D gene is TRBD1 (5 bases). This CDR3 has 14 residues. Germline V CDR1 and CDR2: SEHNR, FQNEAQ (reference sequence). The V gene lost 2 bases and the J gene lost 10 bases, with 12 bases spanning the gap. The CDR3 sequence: CASSLPGLGSPLHF. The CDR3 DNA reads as TGTGCCAGCAGCTTACCGGGGCTGGGGTCACCCCTCCACTTT.

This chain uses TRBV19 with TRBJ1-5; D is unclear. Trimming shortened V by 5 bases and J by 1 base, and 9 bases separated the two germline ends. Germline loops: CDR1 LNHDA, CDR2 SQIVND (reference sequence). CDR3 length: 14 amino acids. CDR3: CASSDPGSNQPQHF. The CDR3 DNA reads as TGTGCCAGTAGTGACCCCGGGAGCAATCAGCCCCAGCATTTT. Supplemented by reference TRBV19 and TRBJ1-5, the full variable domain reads DGGITQSPKYLFRKEGQNVTLSCEQNLNHDAMYWYRQDPGQGLRLIYYSQIVNDFQKGDIAEGYSVSREKKESFPLTVTSAQKNPTAFYLCASSDPGSNQPQHFGDGTRLSIL.

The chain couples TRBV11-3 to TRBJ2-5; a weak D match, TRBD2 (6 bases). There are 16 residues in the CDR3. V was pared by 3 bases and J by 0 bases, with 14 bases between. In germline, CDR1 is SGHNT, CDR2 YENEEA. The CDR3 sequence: CASSLGGFQYQETQYF. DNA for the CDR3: TGTGCCAGCAGCTTGGGAGGCTTCCAGTACCAAGAGACCCAGTACTTC.

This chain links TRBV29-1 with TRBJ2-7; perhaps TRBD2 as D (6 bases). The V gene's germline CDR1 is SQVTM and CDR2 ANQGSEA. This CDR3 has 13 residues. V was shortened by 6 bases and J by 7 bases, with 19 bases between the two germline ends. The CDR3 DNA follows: TGCAGCGTGGACCGGGACTCCACTGGGGAGCAGTACTTC. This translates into CSVDRDSTGEQYF.

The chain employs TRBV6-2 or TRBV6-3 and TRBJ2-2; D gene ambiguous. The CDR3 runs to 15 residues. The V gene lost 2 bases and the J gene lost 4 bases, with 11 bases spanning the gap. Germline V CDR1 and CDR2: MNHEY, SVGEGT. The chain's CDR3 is CASSYEGSGTGELFF. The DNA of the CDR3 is TGTGCCAGCAGTTACGAAGGATCTGGCACCGGGGAGCTGTTTTTT.

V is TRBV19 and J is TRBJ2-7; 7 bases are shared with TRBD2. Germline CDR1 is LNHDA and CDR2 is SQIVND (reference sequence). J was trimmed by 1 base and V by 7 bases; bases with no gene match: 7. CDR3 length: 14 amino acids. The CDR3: CASNAGVGSYEQYF. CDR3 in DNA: TGTGCCAGTAACGCGGGAGTGGGGTCCTACGAGCAGTACTTC.

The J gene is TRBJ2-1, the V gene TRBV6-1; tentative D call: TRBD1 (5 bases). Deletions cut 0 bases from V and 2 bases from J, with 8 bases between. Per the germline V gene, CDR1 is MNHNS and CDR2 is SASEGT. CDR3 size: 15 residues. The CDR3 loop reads CASSEAGVAYNEQFF. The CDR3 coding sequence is TGTGCCAGCAGTGAAGCAGGGGTCGCCTACAATGAGCAGTTCTTC.

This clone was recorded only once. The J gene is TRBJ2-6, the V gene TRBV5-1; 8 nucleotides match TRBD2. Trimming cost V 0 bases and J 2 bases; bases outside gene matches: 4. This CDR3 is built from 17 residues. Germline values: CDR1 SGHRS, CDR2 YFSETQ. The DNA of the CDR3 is TGCGCCAGCAGCTTGGTTGGCGGGGGGACTGGGGCCAACGTCCTGACTTTC. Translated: CASSLVGGGTGANVLTF.

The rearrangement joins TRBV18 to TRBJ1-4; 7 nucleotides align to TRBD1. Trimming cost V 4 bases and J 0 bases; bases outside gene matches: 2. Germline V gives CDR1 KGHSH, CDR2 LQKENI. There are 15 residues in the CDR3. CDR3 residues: CASSRRGATNEKLFF. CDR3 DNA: TGTGCCAGCTCACGCAGGGGGGCAACTAATGAAAAACTGTTTTTT.

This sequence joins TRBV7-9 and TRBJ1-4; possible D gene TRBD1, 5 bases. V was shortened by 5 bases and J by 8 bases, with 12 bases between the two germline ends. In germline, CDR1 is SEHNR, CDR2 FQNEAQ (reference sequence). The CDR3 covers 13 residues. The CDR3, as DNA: TGTGCCAGCAGCCGAGGACAAACAGAAAAACTGTTTTTT. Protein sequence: CASSRGQTEKLFF.

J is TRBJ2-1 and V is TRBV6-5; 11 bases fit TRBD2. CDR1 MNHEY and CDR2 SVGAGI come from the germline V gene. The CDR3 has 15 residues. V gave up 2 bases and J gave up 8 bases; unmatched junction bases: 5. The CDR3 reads CASSYGSGGAYEQFF. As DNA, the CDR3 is TGTGCCAGCAGTTACGGTAGCGGGGGGGCCTATGAGCAGTTCTTC.

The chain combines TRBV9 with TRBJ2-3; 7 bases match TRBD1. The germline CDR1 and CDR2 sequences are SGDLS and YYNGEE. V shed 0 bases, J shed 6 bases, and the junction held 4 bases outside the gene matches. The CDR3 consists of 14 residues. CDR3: CASSVAPTGDTQYF. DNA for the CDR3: TGTGCCAGCAGCGTAGCCCCGACAGGGGATACGCAGTATTTT.

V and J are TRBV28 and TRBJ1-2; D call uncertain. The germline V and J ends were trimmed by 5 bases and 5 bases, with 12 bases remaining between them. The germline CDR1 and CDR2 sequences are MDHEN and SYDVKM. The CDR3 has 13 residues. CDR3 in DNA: TGTGCCAGCAGTCTAGTAGAGCGTTATGGCTACACCTTC. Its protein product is CASSLVERYGYTF.

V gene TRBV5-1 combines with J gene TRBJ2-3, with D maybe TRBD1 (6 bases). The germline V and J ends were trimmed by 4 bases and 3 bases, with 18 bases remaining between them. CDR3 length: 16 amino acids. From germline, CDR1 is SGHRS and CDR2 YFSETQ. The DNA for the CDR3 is TGCGCCAGCAGCGGATCAGGGGATTTCAGGACAGATACGCAGTATTTT. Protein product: CASSGSGDFRTDTQYF.

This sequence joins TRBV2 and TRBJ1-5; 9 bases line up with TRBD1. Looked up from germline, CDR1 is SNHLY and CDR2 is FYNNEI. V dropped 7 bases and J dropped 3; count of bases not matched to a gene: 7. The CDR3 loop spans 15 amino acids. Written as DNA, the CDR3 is TGTGCCAGCATGGGACAGGGTAGGTTCAATCAGCCCCAGCATTTT. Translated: CASMGQGRFNQPQHF.

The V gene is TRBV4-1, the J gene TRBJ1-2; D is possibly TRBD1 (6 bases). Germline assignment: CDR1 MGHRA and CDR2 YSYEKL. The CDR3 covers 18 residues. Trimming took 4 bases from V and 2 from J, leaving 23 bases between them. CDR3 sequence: CASSLLQPTGGSNYGYTF. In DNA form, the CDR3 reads TGCGCCAGCAGCCTACTTCAACCGACGGGGGGCTCAAACTATGGCTACACCTTC.

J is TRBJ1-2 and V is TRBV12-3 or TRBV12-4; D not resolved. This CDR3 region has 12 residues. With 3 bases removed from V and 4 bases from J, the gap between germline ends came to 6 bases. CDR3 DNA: TGTGCCAGCAGTTTTGACCTCTATGGCTACACCTTC. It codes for CASSFDLYGYTF.

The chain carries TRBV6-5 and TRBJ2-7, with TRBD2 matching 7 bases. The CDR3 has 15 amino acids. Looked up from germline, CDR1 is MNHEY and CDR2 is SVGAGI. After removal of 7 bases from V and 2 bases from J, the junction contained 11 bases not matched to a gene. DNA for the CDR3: TGTGCCAGCACTTCTGTGGGGGGGTTACCCTACGAGCAGTACTTC. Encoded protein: CASTSVGGLPYEQYF.

The CDR3, as DNA: TGTGCCAGCAGCTTAGCTAGCGGGGGGAATACGCAGTATTTT. Its translation is CASSLASGGNTQYF. The gene calls are TRBV13 and TRBJ2-3, with 11 bases lining up with TRBD2. With V trimmed by 1 base and J by 7 bases, 1 base remained unmatched. Germline loops: CDR1 PRHDT, CDR2 FYEKMQ (reference sequence). The CDR3 has 14 amino acids.

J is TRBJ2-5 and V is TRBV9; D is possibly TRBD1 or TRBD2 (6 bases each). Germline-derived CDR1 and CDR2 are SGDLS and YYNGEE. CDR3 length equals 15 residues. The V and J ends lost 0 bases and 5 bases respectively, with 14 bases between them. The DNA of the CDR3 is TGTGCCAGCAGCGTAGTGGGGGGCTCTGGGGAGACCCAGTACTTC. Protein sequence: CASSVVGGSGETQYF.

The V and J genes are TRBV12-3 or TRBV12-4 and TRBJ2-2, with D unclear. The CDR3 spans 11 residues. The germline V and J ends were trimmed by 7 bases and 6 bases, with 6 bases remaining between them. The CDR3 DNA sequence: TGTGCCAGCAAACATGCCGGGGAGCTGTTTTTT. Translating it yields CASKHAGELFF.

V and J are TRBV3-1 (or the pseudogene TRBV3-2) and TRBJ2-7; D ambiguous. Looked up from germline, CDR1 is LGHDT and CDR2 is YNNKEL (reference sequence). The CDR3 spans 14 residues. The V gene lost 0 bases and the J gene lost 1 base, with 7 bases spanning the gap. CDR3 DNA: TGTGCCAGCAGCCAAGATGATACTTCCTACGAGCAGTACTTC. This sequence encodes CASSQDDTSYEQYF.

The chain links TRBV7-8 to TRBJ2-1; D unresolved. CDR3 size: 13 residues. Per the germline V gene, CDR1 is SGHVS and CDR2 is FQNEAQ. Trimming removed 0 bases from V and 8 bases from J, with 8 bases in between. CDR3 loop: CASSLALGYEQFF. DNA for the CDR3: TGTGCCAGCAGCTTAGCGTTGGGGTATGAGCAGTTCTTC.

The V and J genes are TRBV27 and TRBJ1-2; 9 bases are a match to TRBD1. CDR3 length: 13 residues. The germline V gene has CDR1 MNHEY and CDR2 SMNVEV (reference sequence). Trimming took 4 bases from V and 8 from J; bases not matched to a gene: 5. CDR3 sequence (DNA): TGTGCCAGCAGTTCCCCGGACAGGGGCGGCTACACCTTC. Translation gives CASSSPDRGGYTF.

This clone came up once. As DNA, the CDR3 is TGTGCCAGCAGCTCGCCCTATGCACTAGCGGGACCCTACAATGAGCAGTTCTTC. It specifies CASSSPYALAGPYNEQFF. The rearrangement joins TRBV7-8 to TRBJ2-1, with 10 bases that match TRBD2. After removal of 4 bases from V and 2 bases from J, the junction contained 11 bases not matched to a gene. There are 18 residues in the CDR3. Germline lookup yields CDR1 SGHVS and CDR2 FQNEAQ.